This T cell receptor (beta chain) was sequenced during a study of blood T cells in healthy people across ages. For the second PCR, which ran for 7 to 11 cycles, a sample-barcoded 5' primer and a J-beta primer mix were used. One entry per CDR3 protein, called by TCRdb with MiXCR from the 5' RACE reads. The sample records 710,000 or so distinct CDR3 sequences, 20% to 25% being singletons. As for this clonotype: Its cognate antigen is unknown.

The length of the CDR3 is 20 residues. Germline assignment: CDR1 SGHTS and CDR2 YDEGEE. The V gene end was trimmed by 1 base and the J gene end by 1 base; junction bases not matched to a gene: 15. Study-level results: Higher diversity, along with more naive CD4+ cells, distinguished long-lived donors from aged donors. PBMCs that were unsorted prevented a conclusive naive versus antigen-experienced comparison.

Every sample had a minimum of 6 million PBMCs isolated. This clonotype was obtained from a man between 65 and 85 years old in good health. The sample comprised blood. The V call is TRBV5-8, the J call TRBJ2-3, with TRBD2 matching over 10 bases. In nucleotides, the CDR3 is TGTGCCAGCAGCTTGACCCACCTTTCTAGCGGGAGTGAACGCACAGATACGCAGTATTTT. Translated, it gives CASSLTHLSSGSERTDTQYF.